This T cell receptor (beta chain) originates from a study of blood T cell repertoires in COVID-19. About the study: Both acute and convalescent COVID-19 samples were obtained from the United States, Italy and Spain.

Residents of about two dozen US areas, aged about 18 to 95 years, made up the participants. Contact with a PCR-confirmed or clinician-diagnosed COVID-19 case occurred within 2 weeks of entry. The authors' processing: By means of reference gene primer amplification, nucleated cell counts were estimated. Some clones are missing from TCRdb's copy, which holds only in-frame ones; the method was immunoSEQ multiplex PCR. V, J and clone size derive from that table, while D and trimming were established from the DNA sequence. The sample contains 280,000 or so clones, roughly 86% of which appear only once. Germline CDR1 SGHRS, CDR2 YFSETQ. Deletions cut 1 base from V and 0 bases from J, with 8 bases between. CDR3 size: 15 residues.

The J gene is TRBJ2-1, the V gene TRBV5-1; D may be TRBD2 (5 bases). This clonotype originated in a woman in her 50s who had been exposed to COVID-19. The sequenced sample was PBMCs or T cells enriched from blood (not recorded which). CDR3: CASSLIAPSYNEQFF. CDR3 nucleotide sequence: TGCGCCAGCAGCTTGATAGCGCCCTCCTACAATGAGCAGTTCTTC.